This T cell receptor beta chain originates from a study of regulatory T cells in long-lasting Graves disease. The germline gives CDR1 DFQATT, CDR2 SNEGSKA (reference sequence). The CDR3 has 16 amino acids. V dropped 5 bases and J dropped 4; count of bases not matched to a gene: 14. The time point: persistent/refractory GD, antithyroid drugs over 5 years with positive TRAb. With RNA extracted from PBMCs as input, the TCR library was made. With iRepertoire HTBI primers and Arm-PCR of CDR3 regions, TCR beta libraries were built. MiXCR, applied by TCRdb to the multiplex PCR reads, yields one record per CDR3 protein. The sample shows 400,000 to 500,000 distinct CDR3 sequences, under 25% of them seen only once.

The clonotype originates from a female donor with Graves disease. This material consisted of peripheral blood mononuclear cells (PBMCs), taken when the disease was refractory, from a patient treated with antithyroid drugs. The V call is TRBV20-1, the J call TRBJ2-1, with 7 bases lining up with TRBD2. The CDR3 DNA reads TGCAGTGCTTCCTCGGGAGCGGGGCCACCTTACAATGAGCAGTTCTTC. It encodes CSASSGAGPPYNEQFF.